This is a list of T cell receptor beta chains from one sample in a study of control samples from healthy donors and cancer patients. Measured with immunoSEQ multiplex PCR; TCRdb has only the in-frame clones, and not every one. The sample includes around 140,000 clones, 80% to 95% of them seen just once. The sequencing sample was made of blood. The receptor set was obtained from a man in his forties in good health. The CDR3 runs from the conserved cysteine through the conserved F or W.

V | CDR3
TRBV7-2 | CASGVRGQGVQPQHF
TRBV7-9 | CASSLETRGRTGELFF
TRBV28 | CASSLSYGPEGKLFF
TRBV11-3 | CASSQTGLKTQYF
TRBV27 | CASGSQGRTEAFF
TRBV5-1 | CASSSDGRITDTQYF
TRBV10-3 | CAISRNPGMRADTGELFF
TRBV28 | CASSGGTGGLRNAFF
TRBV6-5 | CASSYPGGTTDTQYF
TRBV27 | CASSFLPSYEQYF
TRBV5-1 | CASSLTSGAYYEQYF
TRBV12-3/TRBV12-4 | CASSFRVFGTQYF
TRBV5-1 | CASSDQPGGYNEQFF
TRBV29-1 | CSVEDLRGNTIYF
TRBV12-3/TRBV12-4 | CASSFFGEQYF
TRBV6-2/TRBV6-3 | CASSTRTMGATIYF
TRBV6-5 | CASQATGWAKNIQYF
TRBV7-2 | CASSISGGASNEQFF
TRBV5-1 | CASRDRGGSYEQYF
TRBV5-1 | CASSLEGTGTSTDTQYF
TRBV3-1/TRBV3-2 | CASSQGAGQPQHF
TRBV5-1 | CASSQTSGTYTGELFF
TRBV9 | CASSVGGALNTEAFF
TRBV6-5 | CASSYYGQSGETQYF
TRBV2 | CASRLDRDEQYF
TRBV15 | CATSKTAWANEKLFF
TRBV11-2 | CASSYLGLNTGELFF
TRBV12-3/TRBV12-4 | CASSFTNSPLHF
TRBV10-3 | CAITRGSGNTIYF
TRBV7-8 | CASSLADRVQYGYTF
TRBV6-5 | CASRSGTGGLFF
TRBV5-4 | CAILSISGGREFF
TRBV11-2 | CASSGTSGFTEAFF
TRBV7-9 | CASSPHSWSQGQETQYF
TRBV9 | CASSVGTNSPLHF
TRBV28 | CASSPGTVSGNTIYF
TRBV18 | CASSLNSGKNTGELFF
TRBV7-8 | CASSLPGQGAVEKLFF
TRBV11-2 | CASSFAGANSGNTIYF
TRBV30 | CAWAGGGSGNTEAFF
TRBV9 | CASSVTNLKHSGNTIYF
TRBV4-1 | CASSQARAENSPLHF
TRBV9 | CASSVLAGGQETQYF
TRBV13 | CASSAQGDEQYF